Listed below are T cell receptor beta chains from one sample, sequenced in a study of T-cell reconstitution after alpha-beta-depleted transplantation in children. TCRdb re-analysed the PCR reads in MiXCR, keeping a single row per CDR3 protein. The data contain roughly 420,000 distinct CDR3 sequences, around 15% of them seen just once; the ten biggest clones take up 25% to 30%. Sequencing was performed on PBMCs, mostly from graft donor cells, taken 360 days after TCRalphabeta/CD19-depleted stem cell transplant. The receptor set was obtained from a boy younger than two who had a stem cell transplant for Wiskott-Aldrich syndrome, so the T cells may come from the graft donor. Both conserved end residues are part of each CDR3. Each record gives: V gene, J gene, CDR3 protein.

V gene: TRBV5-1
J gene: TRBJ2-1
CDR3 protein: CASSLGASLGEQFF

V gene: TRBV29-1
J gene: TRBJ2-1
CDR3 protein: CSVEGLPYNEQFF

V gene: TRBV24-1
J gene: TRBJ2-5
CDR3 protein: CATSDYGTASQETQYF

V gene: TRBV6-1
J gene: TRBJ2-3
CDR3 protein: CASSERTSGRKADTQYF

V gene: TRBV30
J gene: TRBJ1-2
CDR3 protein: CAWTSLANYGYTF

V gene: TRBV18
J gene: TRBJ2-5
CDR3 protein: CASSPETGTETQYF

V gene: TRBV7-2
J gene: TRBJ2-3
CDR3 protein: CASSGRAGSYGTDTQYF

V gene: TRBV5-1
J gene: TRBJ2-5
CDR3 protein: CASSYGQGKLETQYF

V gene: TRBV5-6
J gene: TRBJ2-1
CDR3 protein: CASSSPRTSYYNEQFF

V gene: TRBV5-1
J gene: TRBJ1-1
CDR3 protein: CASRSLSQGYTEAFF

V gene: TRBV5-1
J gene: TRBJ2-1
CDR3 protein: CASSRRDSSSYNEQFF

V gene: TRBV7-8
J gene: TRBJ2-1
CDR3 protein: CASSSTSGNQFF

V gene: TRBV14
J gene: TRBJ2-1
CDR3 protein: CASSQGVIRFF

V gene: TRBV4-1
J gene: TRBJ2-6
CDR3 protein: CASSQGSGRGQSSGANVLTF

V gene: TRBV2
J gene: TRBJ1-4
CDR3 protein: CASSEDRGPAEKLFF

V gene: TRBV2
J gene: TRBJ2-5
CDR3 protein: CASTPDNSGGAGETQYF

V gene: TRBV29-1
J gene: TRBJ2-7
CDR3 protein: CSVGGRIPREQYF

V gene: TRBV29-1
J gene: TRBJ2-7
CDR3 protein: CSAVLPIAGGGYEQYF

V gene: TRBV10-3
J gene: TRBJ1-1
CDR3 protein: CASGQFSEAFF

V gene: TRBV20-1
J gene: TRBJ1-1
CDR3 protein: CSARDYGQGQGAFF

V gene: TRBV2
J gene: TRBJ1-1
CDR3 protein: CASLGRRTEAFF

V gene: TRBV20-1
J gene: TRBJ2-5
CDR3 protein: CSALKTQETQYF

V gene: TRBV12-3/TRBV12-4
J gene: TRBJ1-4
CDR3 protein: CASSFRGLEKLFF

V gene: TRBV6-5
J gene: TRBJ2-7
CDR3 protein: CASSYVPTGGKGEQYF